This T cell receptor beta chain was profiled in a study of OX40 agonist ivuxolimab in advanced cancers. The wider study: Age averaged around 60 years (range roughly 20 to 90), and 70% to 85% were male. Findings of the study overall: The authors also found low normalized T-cell clonal expansion in some nonresponders.

The data were produced by immunoSEQ multiplex PCR, yet TCRdb's version contains in-frame clones alone and is incomplete. The sample gives roughly 80,000 clones, more than 85% of which show up once; roughly an eighth is in the top ten. Drawing of blood for sampling happened at baseline, at cycle 4 day 1, and at cycle 7 day 1. Note on this clone: Its matching antigen is unknown.

This CDR3 contains 14 residues. With 2 bases removed from V and 3 bases from J, the gap between germline ends came to 8 bases. CDR1 is MNHEY and CDR2 is SVGAGI in the germline V gene. Source: CD4+ or CD8+ T cells sorted from blood, taken in a trial of the OX40 agonist ivuxolimab. This clonotype originated in an adult with an advanced solid tumor such as melanoma, head and neck, liver or kidney cancer. The V gene is TRBV6-5, the J gene TRBJ1-5; D is uncertain. Here the CDR3 reads CASSYVGNNQPQHF. DNA for the CDR3: TGTGCCAGCAGTTACGTCGGTAACAATCAGCCCCAGCATTTT.